This entry describes one TCR beta chain. What it recognizes is unknown. This sample was taken from a study of graft-versus-host responses after intestinal transplantation. Turning to the study itself: Transplantation in recipients was multivisceral, liver-intestinal, or isolated intestinal.

The method was immunoSEQ multiplex PCR; TCRdb's version includes in-frame clones alone and lacks a portion of them. Seen here are 25,000 to 35,000 clones, about 80% observed once, and the top ten hold around a fifth. The clonotype comes from a human donor who received an intestinal transplant. The starting material was unstimulated CD8+ T cells sorted from spleen or lymph node cells, obtained before intestinal transplant.

The CDR3 loop is CASSLYGTGGYEQYF. CDR3 DNA: TGTGCCAGCAGCTTGTATGGGACAGGGGGCTACGAGCAGTACTTC. The chain is built from TRBV5-5 and TRBJ2-7; 11 positions agree with TRBD1. From germline, CDR1 is SGHKS and CDR2 YYEKEE (reference sequence). The CDR3 is made up of 15 amino acids. With 1 base clipped from V and 3 bases from J, the junction kept 3 bases outside the gene matches.